What follows are 3 T cell receptor beta chains derived from one specimen sequenced in a study of shared clonotypes between healthy human individuals. CD45RO negativity and positive selection for CCR7 defined naive CD8 cells, a population that excluded terminally differentiated effector memory CD45RA+ cells. Sequencing used immunoSEQ multiplex PCR; TCRdb keeps in-frame clones, though not all of them. The data contain millions of clones, approximately 94% of them singletons. The sequenced material came from naive CD8+ T cells from PBMCs. Source of these receptors: a man aged 18 to 35 in good health. Some clones in this sample may be carry-over from other donors' samples.

This sequence joins TRBV7-9 and TRBJ2-7, with a weak D call TRBD2 (5 bases). V lost 1 base and J 6 bases, leaving 10 bases between the germline ends. This CDR3 contains 13 residues. In germline, CDR1 is SEHNR, CDR2 FQNEAQ (reference sequence). CDR3: CASSLVGRSEQYF. DNA for the CDR3: TGTGCCAGCAGCTTAGTTGGGAGAAGCGAGCAGTACTTC.

This rearrangement joins TRBV11-2 to TRBJ2-1; 14 nucleotides align to TRBD2. V trimming: 5 bases; J trimming: 7 bases; junction bases outside the gene matches: 13. The CDR3 covers 18 residues. Germline values: CDR1 SGHAT, CDR2 FQNNGV. CDR3 DNA: TGTGCCAGCAGCCCACAACACTTGCGACTAGCGGGAGGGAATGAGCAGTTCTTC. It specifies CASSPQHLRLAGGNEQFF.

This clone was detected only a few times. This chain uses TRBV4-2 with TRBJ1-5; unclear D gene. Germline V CDR1 and CDR2: LGHNA, YNFKEQ. This CDR3 contains 16 residues. V was pared by 1 base and J by 3 bases, with 13 bases between. CDR3 loop: CASSQVASSINQPQHF. CDR3 sequence (DNA): TGTGCCAGCAGCCAAGTGGCCAGTAGTATCAATCAGCCCCAGCATTTT.